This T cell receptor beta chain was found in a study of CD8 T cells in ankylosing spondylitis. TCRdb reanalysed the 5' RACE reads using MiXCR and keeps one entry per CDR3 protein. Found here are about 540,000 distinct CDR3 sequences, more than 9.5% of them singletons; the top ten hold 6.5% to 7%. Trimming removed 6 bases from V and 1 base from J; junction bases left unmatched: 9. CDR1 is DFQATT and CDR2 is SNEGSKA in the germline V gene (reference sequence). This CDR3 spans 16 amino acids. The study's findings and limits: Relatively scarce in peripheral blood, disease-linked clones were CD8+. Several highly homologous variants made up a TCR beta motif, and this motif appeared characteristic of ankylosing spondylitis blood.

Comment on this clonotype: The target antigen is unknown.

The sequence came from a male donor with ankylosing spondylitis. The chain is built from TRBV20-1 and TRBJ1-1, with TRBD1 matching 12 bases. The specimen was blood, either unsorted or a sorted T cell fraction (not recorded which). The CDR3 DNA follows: TGCAGTGCCCCGGGACAGGGGGCACCAGCGAACACTGAAGCTTTCTTT. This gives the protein CSAPGQGAPANTEAFF.